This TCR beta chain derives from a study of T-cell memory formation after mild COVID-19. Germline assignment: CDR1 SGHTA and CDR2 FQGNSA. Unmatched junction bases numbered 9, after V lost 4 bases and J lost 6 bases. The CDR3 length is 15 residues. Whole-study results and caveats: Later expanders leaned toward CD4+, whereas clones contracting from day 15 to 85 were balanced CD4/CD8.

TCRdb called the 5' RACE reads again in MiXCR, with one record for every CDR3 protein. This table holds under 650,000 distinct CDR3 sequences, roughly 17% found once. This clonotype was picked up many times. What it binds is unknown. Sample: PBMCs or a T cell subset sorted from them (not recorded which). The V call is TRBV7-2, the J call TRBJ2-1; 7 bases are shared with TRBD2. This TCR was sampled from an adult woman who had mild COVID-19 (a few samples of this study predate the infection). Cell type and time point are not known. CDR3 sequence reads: CASSSRRLAGNEQFF. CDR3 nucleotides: TGTGCCAGCAGCTCCCGTCGACTAGCAGGCAATGAGCAGTTCTTC.